This T cell receptor (beta chain) was recovered during a study of shared clonotypes between healthy human individuals. Overall study results and limits: Donor clonotype sharing was expected to depend on sequencing depth. Incomplete sequencing of sorted subsets was indicated by rarefaction despite large depth. Around 5% of naive CD4 clonotypes were common to four donors.

Of note for this clone: The target antigen is unknown.

Each PCR replicate from the sorted subsets contained 150 to 250 ng DNA, which is some 32,000 T cell genomes. Assay: immunoSEQ multiplex PCR; the TCRdb copy retains only in-frame clones and omits some. The sample has 2 million to 2.5 million clones; more than 90% are singletons. This clonotype was sampled from a young man in good health. The sample comprised naive CD4+ T cells sorted from blood. Subset of the sample: CD45RA+ positively selected.

In DNA, the CDR3 is TGCGCCAGCAGCCAAGAATGGGGGACCGGGGAGCTGTTTTTT. It yields the protein CASSQEWGTGELFF. The gene calls are TRBV4-3 and TRBJ2-2; D may correspond to TRBD1 or TRBD2 (5 bases each). Trimming took off 0 bases at V and 5 bases at J, with 7 bases between the two ends. The CDR3 is 14 residues long. CDR1 is LGHNA, CDR2 YSLEER, per germline.